This T cell receptor (beta chain) was found in a study of blood T cell repertoires in COVID-19. The overall study: Samples of COVID-19 (acute and convalescent) were obtained from the United States, Italy and Spain.

The germline V gene encodes CDR1 MNHNS and CDR2 SASEGT. The germline V and J ends were trimmed by 3 bases and 3 bases, with 9 bases remaining between them. CDR3 size: 14 residues. Here immunoSEQ multiplex PCR was the method, and the copy in TCRdb shows in-frame clones only, minus some. The table has 200,000 to 250,000 clones, roughly 84% seen once. The sequenced material came from peripheral blood. This TCR came from a woman of 80 years or more with acute or convalescent COVID-19. The chain employs TRBV6-1 and TRBJ1-5; weak D call: TRBD1 (5 bases). In DNA form, the CDR3 reads TGTGCCAGCAGTGAGGGGCAGAACAATCAGCCCCAGCATTTT. This encodes CASSEGQNNQPQHF.